This entry concerns a single T cell receptor (beta chain). Its specificity is not known. This sample is part of a study of shared clonotypes between healthy human individuals. Study conclusions and caveats: The expectation was that sequencing depth would affect clonotype sharing among donors. Sampling covered blood only; tissue repertoires likely differ.

It was at deep level that the assay was run. Some clones are missing from TCRdb's copy, which holds only in-frame ones; the method was immunoSEQ multiplex PCR. Of millions of clones detected, about 95% appear once; the ten largest clones hold more than 0.95%. In the naive CD8 group, cells lacked CD45RO and were positively selected for CCR7, so terminally differentiated effector memory CD45RA+ cells were left out. The TCR sequence derives from a man aged 18 to 30 in good health. Material for sequencing was naive CD8+ T cells sorted from blood.

The chain's CDR3 is CASSYSRAGGYEQYF. The DNA for the CDR3 is TGTGCCAGCAGTTACTCGAGGGCGGGGGGTTACGAGCAGTACTTC. The rearrangement joins TRBV6-5 to TRBJ2-7; 8 nucleotides align to TRBD2. Germline CDR1 and CDR2: MNHEY and SVGAGI. There are 15 residues in the CDR3. J lost 4 bases, V lost 0 bases, and 5 bases had no gene match.